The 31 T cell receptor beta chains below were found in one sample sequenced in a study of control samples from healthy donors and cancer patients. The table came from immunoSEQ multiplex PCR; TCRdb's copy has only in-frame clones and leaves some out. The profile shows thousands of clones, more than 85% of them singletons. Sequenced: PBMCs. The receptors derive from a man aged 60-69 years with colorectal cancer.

In DNA, the CDR3 is TGTGCCATCAGTGAGAGGATCGCTCAGCCCCAGCATTTT. Residues: CAISERIAQPQHF. J is TRBJ1-5 and V is TRBV10-3; D gene unclear. Trimming pared 2 bases from V and 6 bases from J, leaving 8 bases between. Germline assignment: CDR1 ENHRY and CDR2 SYGVKD. This CDR3 comprises 13 residues.

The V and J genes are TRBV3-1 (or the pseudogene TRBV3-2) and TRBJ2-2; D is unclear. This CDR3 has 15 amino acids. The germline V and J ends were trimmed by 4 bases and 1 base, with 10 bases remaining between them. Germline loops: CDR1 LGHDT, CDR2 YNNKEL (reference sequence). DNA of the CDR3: TGTGCCAGCAGCCCCTACCAATGGAACACCGGGGAGCTGTTTTTT. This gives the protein CASSPYQWNTGELFF.

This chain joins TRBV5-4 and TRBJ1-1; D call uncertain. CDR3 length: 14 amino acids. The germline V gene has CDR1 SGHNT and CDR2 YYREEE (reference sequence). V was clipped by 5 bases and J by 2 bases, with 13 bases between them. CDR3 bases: TGTGCCAGCAGGTCGACGCAGTCTAACACTGAAGCTTTCTTT. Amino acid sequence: CASRSTQSNTEAFF.

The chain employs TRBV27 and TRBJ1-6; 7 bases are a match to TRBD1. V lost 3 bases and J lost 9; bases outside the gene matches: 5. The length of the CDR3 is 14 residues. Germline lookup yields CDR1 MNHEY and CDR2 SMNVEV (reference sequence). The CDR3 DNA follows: TGTGCCAGCAGTTTGAAGGGGGCGGGTTCACCCCTCCACTTT. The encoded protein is CASSLKGAGSPLHF.

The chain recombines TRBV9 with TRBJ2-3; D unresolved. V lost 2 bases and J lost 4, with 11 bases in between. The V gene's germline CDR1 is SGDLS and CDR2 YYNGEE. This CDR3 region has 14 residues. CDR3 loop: CASSVVPAPDTQYF. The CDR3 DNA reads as TGTGCCAGCAGCGTCGTTCCGGCCCCAGATACGCAGTATTTT.

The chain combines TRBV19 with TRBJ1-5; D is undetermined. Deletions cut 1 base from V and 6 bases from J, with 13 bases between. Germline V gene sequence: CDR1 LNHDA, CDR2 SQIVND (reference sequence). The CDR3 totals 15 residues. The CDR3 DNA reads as TGTGCCAGTAGTATAGTGTTCGACGGAGGTCAGCCCCAGCATTTT. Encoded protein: CASSIVFDGGQPQHF. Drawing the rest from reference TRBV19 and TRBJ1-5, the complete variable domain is DGGITQSPKYLFRKEGQNVTLSCEQNLNHDAMYWYRQDPGQGLRLIYYSQIVNDFQKGDIAEGYSVSREKKESFPLTVTSAQKNPTAFYLCASSIVFDGGQPQHFGDGTRLSIL.

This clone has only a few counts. DNA for the CDR3: TGTGCCACCAGCAGAGATAGGTTGGCAGGGCACATATATTTT. Translation gives CATSRDRLAGHIYF. The chain recombines TRBV15 with TRBJ1-3, with D tentatively TRBD1 (5 bases). The CDR3 is 14 amino acids. The germline gives CDR1 LNHNV, CDR2 YYDKDF (reference sequence). V lost 0 bases and J 12 bases, leaving 15 bases between the germline ends.

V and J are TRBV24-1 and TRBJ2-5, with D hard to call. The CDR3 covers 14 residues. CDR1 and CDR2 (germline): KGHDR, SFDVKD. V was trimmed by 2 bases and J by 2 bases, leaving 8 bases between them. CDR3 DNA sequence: TGTGCCACCAGTGATTGGGCTTTACAAGAGACCCAGTACTTC. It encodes CATSDWALQETQYF.

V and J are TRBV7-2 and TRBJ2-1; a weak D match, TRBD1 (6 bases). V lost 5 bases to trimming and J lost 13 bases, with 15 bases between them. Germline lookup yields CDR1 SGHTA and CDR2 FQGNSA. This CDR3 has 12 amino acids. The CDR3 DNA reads TGTGCCAGCAGCCGGCCCAGGGGCCACCAGTTCTTC. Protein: CASSRPRGHQFF.

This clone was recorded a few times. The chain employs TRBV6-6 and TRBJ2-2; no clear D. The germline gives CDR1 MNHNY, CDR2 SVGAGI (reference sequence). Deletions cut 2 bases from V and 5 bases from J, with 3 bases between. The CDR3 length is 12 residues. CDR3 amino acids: CASSYHTGELFF. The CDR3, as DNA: TGTGCCAGCAGTTACCATACCGGGGAGCTGTTTTTT.

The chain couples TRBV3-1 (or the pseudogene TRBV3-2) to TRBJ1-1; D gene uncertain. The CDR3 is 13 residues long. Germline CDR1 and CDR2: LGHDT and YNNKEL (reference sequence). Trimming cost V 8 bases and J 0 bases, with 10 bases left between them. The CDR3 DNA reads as TGTGCCAGCGATGAAGGAATGAACACTGAAGCTTTCTTT. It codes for CASDEGMNTEAFF.

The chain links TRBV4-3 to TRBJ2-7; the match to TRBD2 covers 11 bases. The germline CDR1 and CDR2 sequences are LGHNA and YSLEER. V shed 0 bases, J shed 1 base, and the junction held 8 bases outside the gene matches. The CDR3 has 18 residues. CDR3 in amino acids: CASSQDLSSGGTSYEQYF. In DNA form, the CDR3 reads TGCGCCAGCAGCCAAGATCTATCTAGCGGGGGGACTTCCTACGAGCAGTACTTC.

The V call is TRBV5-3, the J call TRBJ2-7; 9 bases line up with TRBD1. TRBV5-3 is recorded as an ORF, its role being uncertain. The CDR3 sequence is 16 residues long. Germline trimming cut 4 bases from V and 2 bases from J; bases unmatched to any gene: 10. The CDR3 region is CARSVPGTGPPYEQYF. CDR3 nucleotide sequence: TGTGCCAGAAGCGTTCCCGGGACAGGGCCACCCTACGAGCAGTACTTC.

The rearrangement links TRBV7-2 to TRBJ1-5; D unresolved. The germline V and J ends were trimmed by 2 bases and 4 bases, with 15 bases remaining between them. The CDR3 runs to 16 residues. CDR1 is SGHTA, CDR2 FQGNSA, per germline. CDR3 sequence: CASSLMASQTNQPQHF. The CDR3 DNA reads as TGTGCCAGCAGCTTAATGGCCAGTCAGACGAATCAGCCCCAGCATTTT.

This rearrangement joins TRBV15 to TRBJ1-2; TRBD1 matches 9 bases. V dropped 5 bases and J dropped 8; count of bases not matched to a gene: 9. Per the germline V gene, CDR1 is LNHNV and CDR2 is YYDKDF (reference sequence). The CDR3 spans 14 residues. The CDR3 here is CATSGNTGGNGYTF. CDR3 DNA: TGTGCCACCAGCGGAAATACAGGGGGCAACGGCTACACCTTC.

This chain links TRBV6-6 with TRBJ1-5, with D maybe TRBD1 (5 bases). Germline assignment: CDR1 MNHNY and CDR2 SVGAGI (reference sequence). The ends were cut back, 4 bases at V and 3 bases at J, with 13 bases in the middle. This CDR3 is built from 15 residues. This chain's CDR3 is CASSSHGAVNQPQHF. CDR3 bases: TGTGCCAGCAGTTCCCACGGGGCCGTCAATCAGCCCCAGCATTTT.

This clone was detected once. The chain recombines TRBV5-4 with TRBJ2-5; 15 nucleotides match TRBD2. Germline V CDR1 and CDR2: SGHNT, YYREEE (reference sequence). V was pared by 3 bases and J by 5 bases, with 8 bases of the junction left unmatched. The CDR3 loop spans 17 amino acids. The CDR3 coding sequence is TGTGCCAGCAGCTCCGGGACTAGCGGGGGGTTCTCGGAGACCCAGTACTTC. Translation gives CASSSGTSGGFSETQYF. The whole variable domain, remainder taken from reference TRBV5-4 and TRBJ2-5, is ETGVTQSPTHLIKTRGQQVTLRCSSQSGHNTVSWYQQALGQGPQFIFQYYREEENGRGNFPPRFSGLQFPNYSSELNVNALELDDSALYLCASSSGTSGGFSETQYFGPGTRLLVL.

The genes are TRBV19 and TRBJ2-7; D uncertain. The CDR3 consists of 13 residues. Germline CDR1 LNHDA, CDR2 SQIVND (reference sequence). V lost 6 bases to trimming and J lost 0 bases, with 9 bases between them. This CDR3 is CASSTDLSYEQYF. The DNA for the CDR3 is TGTGCCAGTAGCACGGATCTCTCCTACGAGCAGTACTTC.

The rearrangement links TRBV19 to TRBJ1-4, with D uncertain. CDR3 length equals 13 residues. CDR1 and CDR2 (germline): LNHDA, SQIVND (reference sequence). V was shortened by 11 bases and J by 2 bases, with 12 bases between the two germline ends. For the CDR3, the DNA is TGTGCCGAGGAGTGTGCTACTAATGAAAAACTGTTTTTT. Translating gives CAEECATNEKLFF.

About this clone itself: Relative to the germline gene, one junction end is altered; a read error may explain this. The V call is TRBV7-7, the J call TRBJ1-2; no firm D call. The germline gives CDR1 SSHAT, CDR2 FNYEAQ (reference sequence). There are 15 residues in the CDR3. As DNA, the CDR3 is TGTGCTAGCAGCCCTGGACCCCCGAGTCGGTATGGCTACACCTTC. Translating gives CASSPGPPSRYGYTF.

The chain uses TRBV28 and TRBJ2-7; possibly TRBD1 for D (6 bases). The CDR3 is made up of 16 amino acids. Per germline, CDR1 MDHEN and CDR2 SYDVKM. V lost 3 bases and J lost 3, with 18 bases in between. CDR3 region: CASSFGVRGEGYEQYF. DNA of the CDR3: TGTGCCAGCAGTTTCGGGGTCAGGGGAGAGGGCTACGAGCAGTACTTC.

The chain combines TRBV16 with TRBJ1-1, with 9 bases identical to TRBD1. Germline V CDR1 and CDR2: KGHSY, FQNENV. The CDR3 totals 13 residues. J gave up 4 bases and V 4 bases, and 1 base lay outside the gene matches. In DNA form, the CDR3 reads TGTGCCAGCAGCCTGACAGGGGGCACTGAAGCTTTCTTT. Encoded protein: CASSLTGGTEAFF.

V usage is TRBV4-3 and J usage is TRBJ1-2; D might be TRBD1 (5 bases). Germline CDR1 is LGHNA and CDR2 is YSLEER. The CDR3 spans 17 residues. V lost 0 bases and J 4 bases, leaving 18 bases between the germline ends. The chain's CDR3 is CASSQDRGLGQIYGYTF. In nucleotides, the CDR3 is TGCGCCAGCAGCCAAGATCGTGGGTTGGGGCAAATCTATGGCTACACCTTC.

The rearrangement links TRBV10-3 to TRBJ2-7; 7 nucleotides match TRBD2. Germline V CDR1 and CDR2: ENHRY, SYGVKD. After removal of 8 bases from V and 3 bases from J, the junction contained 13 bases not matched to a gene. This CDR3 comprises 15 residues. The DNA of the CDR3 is TGTGCCATCTCCGGGGCGGGGGAGGTCCACTACGAGCAGTACTTC. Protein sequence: CAISGAGEVHYEQYF.

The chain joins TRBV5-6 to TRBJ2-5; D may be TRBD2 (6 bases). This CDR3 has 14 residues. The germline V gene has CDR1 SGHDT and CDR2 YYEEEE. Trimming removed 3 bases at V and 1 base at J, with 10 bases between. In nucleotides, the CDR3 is TGTGCCAGCAGCTGGAGGGACGGCCAAGAGACCCAGTACTTC. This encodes CASSWRDGQETQYF.

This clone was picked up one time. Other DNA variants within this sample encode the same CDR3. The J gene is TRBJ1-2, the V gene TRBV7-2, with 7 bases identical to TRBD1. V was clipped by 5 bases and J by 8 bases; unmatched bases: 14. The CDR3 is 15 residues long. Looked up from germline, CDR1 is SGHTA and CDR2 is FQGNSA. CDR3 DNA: TGTGCCAGCAGCCCCCAGGGGGGGCAAATTCTCGGCTACACCTTC. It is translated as CASSPQGGQILGYTF. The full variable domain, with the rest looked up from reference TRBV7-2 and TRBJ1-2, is GAGVSQSPSNKVTEKGKDVELRCDPISGHTALYWYRQSLGQGLEFLIYFQGNSAPDKSGLPSDRFSAERTGGSVSTLTIQRTQQEDSAVYLCASSPQGGQILGYTFGSGTRLTVV.

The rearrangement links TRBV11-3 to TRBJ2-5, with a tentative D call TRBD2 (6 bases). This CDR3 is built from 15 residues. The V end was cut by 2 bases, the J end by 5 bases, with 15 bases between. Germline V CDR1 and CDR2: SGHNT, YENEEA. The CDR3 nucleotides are TGTGCCAGCAGCTTACGGGGAGGAGTGAGGGAGACCCAGTACTTC. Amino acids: CASSLRGGVRETQYF. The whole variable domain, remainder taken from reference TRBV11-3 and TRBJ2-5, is EAGVVQSPRYKIIEKKQPVAFWCNPISGHNTLYWYLQNLGQGPELLIRYENEEAVDDSQLPKDRFSAERLKGVDSTLKIQPAELGDSAVYLCASSLRGGVRETQYFGPGTRLLVL.

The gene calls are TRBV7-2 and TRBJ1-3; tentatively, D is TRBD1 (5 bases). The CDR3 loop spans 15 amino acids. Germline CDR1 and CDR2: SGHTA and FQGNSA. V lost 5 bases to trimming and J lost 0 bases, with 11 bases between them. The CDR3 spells CASSAAGGSGNTIYF. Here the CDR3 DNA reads TGTGCCAGCAGCGCCGCGGGGGGCTCTGGAAACACCATATATTTT.

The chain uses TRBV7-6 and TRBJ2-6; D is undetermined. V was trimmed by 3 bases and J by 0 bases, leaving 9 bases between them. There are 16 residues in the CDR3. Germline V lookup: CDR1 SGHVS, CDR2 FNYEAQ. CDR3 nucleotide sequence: TGTGCCAGCAGCTTCTCGTGGAGCTCTGGGGCCAACGTCCTGACTTTC. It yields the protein CASSFSWSSGANVLTF.

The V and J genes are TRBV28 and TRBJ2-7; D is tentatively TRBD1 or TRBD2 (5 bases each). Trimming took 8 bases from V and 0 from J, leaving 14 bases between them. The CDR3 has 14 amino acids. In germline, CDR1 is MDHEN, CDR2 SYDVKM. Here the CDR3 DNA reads TGTGCCAGCCTCAGTCCGGGGCTCTCCTACGAGCAGTACTTC. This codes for CASLSPGLSYEQYF.

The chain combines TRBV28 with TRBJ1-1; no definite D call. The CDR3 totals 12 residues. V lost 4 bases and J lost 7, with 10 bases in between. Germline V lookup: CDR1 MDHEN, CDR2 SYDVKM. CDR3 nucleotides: TGTGCCAGCAGTTCCCTTACAGATGAAGCTTTCTTT. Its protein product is CASSSLTDEAFF.